The TCR beta chain under discussion was sequenced for a study of T cells of healthy individuals. This clonotype was detected only a few times. CDR3 length: 12 amino acids. Germline assignment: CDR1 ENHRY and CDR2 SYGVKD. V lost 6 bases to trimming and J lost 2 bases, with 8 bases between them. TCRdb processed the 5' RACE reads anew with MiXCR; each CDR3 protein has one entry. The data show 85,000 to 100,000 distinct CDR3 sequences, roughly 18% seen once. The clonotype comes from a human donor in good health. The genes are TRBV10-3 and TRBJ2-7; D remains ambiguous. In nucleotides, the CDR3 is TGTGCCATCAGGGCAGACACCTACGAGCAGTACTTC. It encodes CAIRADTYEQYF.